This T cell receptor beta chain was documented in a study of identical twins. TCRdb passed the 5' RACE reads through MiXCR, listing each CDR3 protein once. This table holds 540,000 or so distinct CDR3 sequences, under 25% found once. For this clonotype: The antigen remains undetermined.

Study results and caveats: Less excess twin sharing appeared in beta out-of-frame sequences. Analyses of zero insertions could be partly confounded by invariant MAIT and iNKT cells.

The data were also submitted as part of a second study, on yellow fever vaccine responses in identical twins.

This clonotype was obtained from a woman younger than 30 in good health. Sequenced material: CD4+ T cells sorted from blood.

In DNA form, the CDR3 reads TGTGCCAGCAGCACCCGATCAGGGGTTCCCGGGGAGCTGTTTTTT. It is translated as CASSTRSGVPGELFF. J is TRBJ2-2 and V is TRBV9, with D perhaps matching TRBD1 (6 bases). CDR3 size: 15 residues. The germline CDR1 and CDR2 sequences are SGDLS and YYNGEE. The V end was cut by 4 bases, the J end by 6 bases, with 16 bases between.